This entry lists 16 T cell receptor beta chains sequenced from one sample in a study of neurological immune-mediated disorders. TCRdb independently ran MiXCR on the 5' RACE reads; one entry per CDR3 protein. Among 35,000 to 50,000 distinct CDR3 sequences, more than 2% were seen once, and the ten largest hold about 2.4%. The sample consisted of PBMCs. Receptor source: a middle-aged man with multiple sclerosis.

This clonotype was detected ten times or more. The CDR3 sequence is CASSLQTGNTEAFF. In DNA form, the CDR3 reads TGTGCCAGCAGCCTTCAAACAGGGAACACTGAAGCTTTCTTT. This chain connects TRBV7-9 to TRBJ1-1; tentatively, D is TRBD1 (5 bases). The CDR3 sequence is 14 residues long. Germline CDR1 SEHNR, CDR2 FQNEAQ (reference sequence). The ends were cut back, 5 bases at V and 1 base at J, with 11 bases in the middle.

At least ten counts were recorded for this clonotype. This sequence joins TRBV5-1 and TRBJ2-1; D gene unclear. V was trimmed by 1 base and J by 6 bases, leaving 8 bases between them. CDR1 and CDR2 (germline): SGHRS, YFSETQ. The CDR3 spans 13 residues. The CDR3 DNA reads TGCGCCAGCAGCTTGCTAGGAGTCAATGAGCAGTTCTTC. It yields the protein CASSLLGVNEQFF.

By sample share, this clonotype is large (0.1 to 1%). V and J are TRBV5-1 and TRBJ2-7; possibly TRBD1 for D (5 bases). Germline-derived CDR1 and CDR2 are SGHRS and YFSETQ. This CDR3 is 12 amino acids long. Deletions cut 0 bases from V and 5 bases from J, with 6 bases between. The DNA for the CDR3 is TGCGCCAGCAGCTTGGGCAGGGACGAGCAGTACTTC. This sequence encodes CASSLGRDEQYF. The variable domain in full, with the rest retrieved from reference TRBV5-1 and TRBJ2-7, is KAGVTQTPRYLIKTRGQQVTLSCSPISGHRSVSWYQQTPGQGLQFLFEYFSETQRNKGNFPGRFSGRQFSNSRSEMNVSTLELGDSALYLCASSLGRDEQYFGPGTRLTVT.

This clonotype was seen a handful of times. The V call is TRBV18, the J call TRBJ2-7, with TRBD2 matching over 11 bases. Germline V gene data show CDR1 as KGHSH and CDR2 as LQKENI. V was pared by 3 bases and J by 3 bases, with 10 bases of the junction left unmatched. The CDR3 loop spans 17 amino acids. The DNA for the CDR3 is TGTGCCAGCTCACCGCGTACTAGCGGGGGCCAGATCTACGAGCAGTACTTC. Residues: CASSPRTSGGQIYEQYF.

Many counts were recorded for this clonotype. At one end, the junction sequence differs from germline, possibly due to a read error. The V gene is TRBV20-1, the J gene TRBJ1-5; a weak D match, TRBD1 (6 bases). The CDR3 loop spans 14 amino acids. The germline gives CDR1 DFQATT, CDR2 SNEGSKA (reference sequence). The DNA of the CDR3 is TGCAGTGCTAGAGATGCCAGGGGAGGTCAGCCCCAGAATTTT. Translating it yields CSARDARGGQPQNF.

This clonotype was detected many times. This chain connects TRBV7-8 to TRBJ1-4; TRBD1 aligns across 10 bases. CDR1 and CDR2 from the germline V gene are SGHVS and FQNEAQ. With 5 bases clipped from V and 8 bases from J, the junction kept 5 bases outside the gene matches. The CDR3 sequence is 14 residues long. CDR3 sequence reads: CASSPTGGAEKLFF. In DNA, the CDR3 is TGTGCCAGCAGCCCGACAGGGGGCGCGGAAAAACTGTTTTTT.

This clonotype was observed at least ten times. The genes are TRBV3-1 and TRBJ1-3; the D is unclear. This CDR3 has 18 amino acids. The V and J ends lost 3 bases and 0 bases respectively, with 18 bases between them. Germline CDR1 is LGHDT and CDR2 is YNNKEL (reference sequence). Here the CDR3 DNA reads TGTGCCAGCAGCCATACCGGTAGGGCGGAGAGCTCTGGAAACACCATATATTTT. As protein: CASSHTGRAESSGNTIYF.

The chain recombines TRBV10-2 with TRBJ2-6; D is undetermined. The CDR3 has 15 residues. The germline V gene encodes CDR1 WSHSY and CDR2 SAAADI. Trimming pared 1 base from V and 4 bases from J, leaving 8 bases between. This CDR3 is CASSEYKAGANVLTF. For the CDR3, the DNA is TGCGCCAGCAGTGAGTATAAGGCCGGGGCCAACGTCCTGACTTTC.

This clonotype was detected ten times or more. CDR3: CASSGSGLGKHF. As DNA, the CDR3 is TGTGCCAGCAGCGGGTCGGGTCTCGGTAAGCATTTT. The chain carries TRBV7-8 and TRBJ1-5, with no clear D. Germline CDR1 reads SGHVS; CDR2 reads FQNEAQ. Trimming removed 5 bases from V and 14 bases from J, with 16 bases in between. The CDR3 is made up of 12 amino acids.

This clonotype was recorded many times. This rearrangement joins TRBV7-6 to TRBJ2-2; D is unclear. CDR1 is SGHVS and CDR2 is FNYEAQ in the germline V gene. The CDR3 is 14 amino acids. V was pared by 3 bases and J by 3 bases, with 8 bases between. CDR3 bases: TGTGCCAGCAGCTTTACTGTAGACACCGGGGAGCTGTTTTTT. Amino acid sequence: CASSFTVDTGELFF. Drawing the rest from reference TRBV7-6 and TRBJ2-2, the complete variable domain is GAGVSQSPRYKVTKRGQDVALRCDPISGHVSLYWYRQALGQGPEFLTYFNYEAQQDKSGLPNDRFSAERPEGSISTLTIQRTEQRDSAMYRCASSFTVDTGELFFGEGSRLTVL.

In its sample, this clonotype was seen many times. This chain uses TRBV28 with TRBJ2-7; D is unresolved. CDR1 is MDHEN and CDR2 is SYDVKM in the germline V gene. The length of the CDR3 is 13 residues. V gave up 2 bases and J gave up 0 bases, with 5 bases separating them. The CDR3: CASSLPNSYEQYF. The CDR3 region has the DNA TGTGCCAGCAGTTTACCCAACTCCTACGAGCAGTACTTC.

This clonotype was picked up many times. The gene calls are TRBV20-1 and TRBJ1-1, with D perhaps TRBD1 (5 bases). CDR1 is DFQATT and CDR2 is SNEGSKA in the germline V gene (reference sequence). Trimming shortened V by 0 bases and J by 4 bases, and 12 bases separated the two germline ends. The CDR3 covers 14 residues. CDR3 sequence: CSARDQGRATEAFF. The DNA for the CDR3 is TGCAGTGCTAGAGATCAGGGAAGGGCCACTGAAGCTTTCTTT.

This clonotype was seen many times. The chain combines TRBV10-2 with TRBJ2-3, with TRBD2 matching 8 bases. Trimming removed 2 bases from V and 4 bases from J; junction bases left unmatched: 5. Germline CDR1 and CDR2: WSHSY and SAAADI. The CDR3 runs 15 residues. The CDR3 region is CASSEPAGGADTQYF. In nucleotides, the CDR3 is TGCGCCAGCAGTGAGCCTGCGGGGGGTGCAGATACGCAGTATTTT.

This clonotype was counted many times. The chain combines TRBV20-1 with TRBJ2-7, with D possibly matching TRBD1 (5 bases). This CDR3 is 15 amino acids long. Per the germline V gene, CDR1 is DFQATT and CDR2 is SNEGSKA (reference sequence). V was trimmed by 1 base and J by 3 bases, leaving 16 bases between them. As DNA, the CDR3 is TGCAGTGCTAGAGCTGGGGCAGAGACTCTCTACGAGCAGTACTTC. Translated: CSARAGAETLYEQYF.

This clonotype is deemed medium-sized. The gene calls are TRBV5-6 and TRBJ2-2; 12 bases are shared with TRBD2. CDR1 and CDR2 from the germline V gene are SGHDT and YYEEEE. V shed 4 bases, J shed 4 bases, and the junction held 11 bases outside the gene matches. The CDR3 spans 18 residues. Here the CDR3 reads CASSPTRTSGVFTGELFF. The CDR3 coding sequence is TGTGCCAGCAGCCCTACCAGGACTAGCGGGGTTTTCACCGGGGAGCTGTTTTTT. Together with reference TRBV5-6 and TRBJ2-2, the CDR3 gives the full variable domain: DAGVTQSPTHLIKTRGQQVTLRCSPKSGHDTVSWYQQALGQGPQFIFQYYEEEERQRGNFPDRFSGHQFPNYSSELNVNALLLGDSALYLCASSPTRTSGVFTGELFFGEGSRLTVL.

This clonotype was seen repeatedly, ten times or more. The chain joins TRBV5-1 to TRBJ2-7, with D perhaps matching TRBD2 (6 bases). Per the germline V gene, CDR1 is SGHRS and CDR2 is YFSETQ. The V gene lost 3 bases and the J gene lost 3 bases, with 7 bases spanning the gap. The CDR3 loop spans 12 amino acids. The CDR3 nucleotides are TGCGCCAGCAGCTGGGACTTCTACGAGCAGTACTTC. It codes for CASSWDFYEQYF.